This T cell receptor beta chain was found in a study of T cell clonality in common variable immunodeficiency (dated by TCRdb to between 2014 and 2017). Results the study describes overall, beyond this receptor: The authors noted that sequencing repertoires of T cell subpopulations would be needed to clarify what caused the increased clonality in CVID. TCRbeta clonality was higher in CVID subjects than in healthy controls (t-test p = 0.018), and the increase was most characteristic of about a third of subjects. CVID TCRbeta sequences were reported to have fewer deletions and N-nucleotide insertions and to lack highly modified clones with 13 or more V deletions. Healthy controls shared more TCRbeta clones with each other than CVID subjects shared among themselves (p < 0.0001). Despite equal DNA input, controls averaged roughly 89,000 unique sequences per sample versus around 30,000 in CVID samples. Correlations of repertoire features with clinical complications were constrained by heterogeneity among patients within the CVID cohort.

This clone was observed many times. Its antigen is still unknown. The missing CDR3 end, 3 residues past where the read stops, is filled in from the germline J gene. Equivalent amounts of genomic DNA from CVID and control samples were used as sequencing input. For every sample, a 60 bp segment covering the rearranged TCRbeta CDR3 region was amplified and then sequenced. TCRbeta amplification used the immunoSEQ assay, a bias-corrected multiplex PCR with high-throughput sequencing. The original pipeline was this. Each unique nucleotide sequence was treated as a clone and annotated with V, D and J genes, copy number and frequency. Sequences were labeled productive if in frame, and non-productive if out of frame or containing stop codons. Clonality was calculated from Shannon's entropy as previously described. The predicted amino acid sequences of productive clones were used to derive the mean CDR3 Kyte-Doolittle hydropathy. The R hclust function was used to hierarchically cluster scaled V gene usage with Manhattan distance and complete linkage. Sharing of clones by CDR3 amino acid sequence was evaluated by resampling 12 repertoires per group over 100 rounds. Repertoires were searched for approximately 77 published EBV-specific and approximately 240 published CMV-specific TCRbeta sequences. Two CVID samples that yielded fewer than 10,000 sequences were excluded from the analysis, so approximately 40 CVID repertoires were retained. This is the immuneACCESS table as TCRdb keeps it, with only in-frame sequences that have V and J called. A part of the clones is gone; compared with another copy, unresolved V genes explain less than half, and the rest is unexplained. V, J and clone size were drawn from that table, and D and trimming were deduced from the DNA. The sample counts 40,000 to 45,000 clones, each observed more than once. Less than 11% of the sample is held by the ten biggest clonotypes.

Both CVID patients and healthy controls were predominantly of Caucasian heritage. Heparinized peripheral whole blood samples of about 5 to 9 ml were collected from each donor. Genomic DNA from adults with common variable immune deficiency (CVID) and from healthy adult controls was the source for sequencing TCRbeta CDR3 repertoires. The control group comprised approximately 22 healthy adult volunteers, roughly 12 female and roughly ten male, aged roughly 20 to 75 years with a mean age of approximately 30. To isolate peripheral blood mononuclear cells, diluted blood was subjected to density centrifugation over Hypaque 1077 or Ficoll-Paque. Genomic DNA was obtained from unsorted mononuclear cells through either Qiagen column purification or a centrifugation-based method. Germline trimming: 7 bases from V, 3 bases from J; junction bases outside gene matches: 7. CDR1 and CDR2 (SNHLY, FYNNEI) derive from the germline V gene. Its CDR3 holds 15 amino acids, cysteine through phenylalanine. Of the CDR3's DNA, 36 bases were read; they are in frame from base 1.

The rearranged segments are TRBV2 and TRBJ1-4; the central 8 bases match TRBD1. The sequence was collected from a person aged 18 to 70 in good health. The sample consisted of peripheral blood mononuclear cells. The part of the CDR3 DNA that was read is TGTGCCAGCAACGAGGTGACAGGGGCTAATGAAAAA. It translates as CASNEVTGANEK. The entire CDR3 protein is CASNEVTGANEKLFF.